This record concerns one T cell receptor (beta chain) sequence. The data originate from a study of blood T cell repertoires in COVID-19. J was trimmed by 4 bases and V by 9 bases; bases with no gene match: 10. Germline CDR1 and CDR2: MNHEY and SVGAGI. This CDR3 is 14 amino acids long. Sequencing used immunoSEQ multiplex PCR; TCRdb keeps in-frame clones, though not all of them. The sample records approximately 85,000 clones, about 86% being singletons. The TCR was taken from a woman over 75 in a cohort sampled during active or convalescent COVID-19. The specimen sequenced was peripheral blood. The rearrangement uses TRBV6-5 and TRBJ2-7, with 9 bases lining up with TRBD1. The CDR3 here is CASSSGTGMYEQYF. The CDR3 DNA sequence: TGTGCCAGTTCCTCCGGGACAGGGATGTACGAGCAGTACTTC.